This T cell receptor beta chain was recovered during a study of blood T cell repertoires in COVID-19. Study at large: Acute and convalescent COVID-19 samples came from the United States, Italy and Spain.

The junction had 7 bases not matched to a gene; V was cut back by 5 bases and J by 5 bases. The germline V gene has CDR1 KGHSH and CDR2 LQKENI. The CDR3 length is 14 residues. Study processing details: Reference gene primer amplification in the assay estimated nucleated cell counts. The assay was immunoSEQ multiplex PCR, and TCRdb's table has in-frame clones only and misses some. That table gives V, J and clone size, and the DNA gave D and trimming. The sample shows 85,000 to 110,000 clones, around nine tenths of them seen only once. This sequence originates from a human donor in a cohort sampled during active COVID-19. The chain recombines TRBV18 with TRBJ2-5, with TRBD1 identical over 8 bases. The sequenced material came from peripheral blood. CDR3 sequence (DNA): TGTGCCAGCTCATTGGACAGGGCGTCCGAGACCCAGTACTTC. As protein: CASSLDRASETQYF. The entire variable domain, with the rest obtained from reference TRBV18 and TRBJ2-5, is as follows: NAGVMQNPRHLVRRRGQEARLRCSPMKGHSHVYWYRQLPEEGLKFMVYLQKENIIDESGMPKERFSAEFPKEGPSILRIQQVVRGDSAAYFCASSLDRASETQYFGPGTRLLVL.